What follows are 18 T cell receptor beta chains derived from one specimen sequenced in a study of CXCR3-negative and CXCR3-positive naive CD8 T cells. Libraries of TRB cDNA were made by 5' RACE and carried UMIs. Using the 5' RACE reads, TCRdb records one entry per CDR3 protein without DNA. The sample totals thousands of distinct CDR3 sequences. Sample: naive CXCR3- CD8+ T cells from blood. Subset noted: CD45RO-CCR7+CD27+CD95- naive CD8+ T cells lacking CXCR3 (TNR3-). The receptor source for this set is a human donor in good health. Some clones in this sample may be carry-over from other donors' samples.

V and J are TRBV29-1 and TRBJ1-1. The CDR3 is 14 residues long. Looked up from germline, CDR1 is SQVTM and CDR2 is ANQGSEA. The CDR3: CSVEDHPAGVEAFF.

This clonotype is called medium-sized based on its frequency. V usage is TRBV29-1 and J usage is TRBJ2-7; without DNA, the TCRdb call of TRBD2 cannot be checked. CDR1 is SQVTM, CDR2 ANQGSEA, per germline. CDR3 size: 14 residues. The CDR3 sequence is CSVETAGPSYEQYF.

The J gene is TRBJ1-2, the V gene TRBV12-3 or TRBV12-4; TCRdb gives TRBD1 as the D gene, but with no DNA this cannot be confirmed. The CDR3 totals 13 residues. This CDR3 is CASTTTETYGYTF.

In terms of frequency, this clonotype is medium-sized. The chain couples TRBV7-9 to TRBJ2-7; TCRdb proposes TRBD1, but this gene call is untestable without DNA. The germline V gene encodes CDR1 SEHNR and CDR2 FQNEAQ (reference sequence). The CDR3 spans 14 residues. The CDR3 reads CASSSPRGGYEQYF.

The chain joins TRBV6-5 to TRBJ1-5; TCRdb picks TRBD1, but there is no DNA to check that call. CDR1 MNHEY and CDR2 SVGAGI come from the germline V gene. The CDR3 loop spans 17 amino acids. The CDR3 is CASSAQSGLYSNQPQHF.

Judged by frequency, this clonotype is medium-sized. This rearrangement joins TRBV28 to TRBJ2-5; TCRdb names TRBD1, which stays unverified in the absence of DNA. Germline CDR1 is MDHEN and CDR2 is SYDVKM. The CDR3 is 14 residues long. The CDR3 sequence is CASTLVGGQETQYF.

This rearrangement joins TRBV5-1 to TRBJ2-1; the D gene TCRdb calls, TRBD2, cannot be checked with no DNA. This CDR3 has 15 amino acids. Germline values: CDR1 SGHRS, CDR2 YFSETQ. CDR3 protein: CASSLALAGPNEQFF.

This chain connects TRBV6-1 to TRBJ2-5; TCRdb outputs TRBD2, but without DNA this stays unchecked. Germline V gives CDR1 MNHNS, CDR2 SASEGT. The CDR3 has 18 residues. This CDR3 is CASSEAAWGDLYQETQYF.

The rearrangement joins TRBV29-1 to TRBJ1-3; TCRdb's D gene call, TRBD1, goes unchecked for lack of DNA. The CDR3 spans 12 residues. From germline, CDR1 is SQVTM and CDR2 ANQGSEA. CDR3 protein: CSVPGGGNTIYF.

CDR3 in amino acids: CSVEAQRSGESSYNEQFF. The gene calls are TRBV29-1 and TRBJ2-1; TCRdb outputs TRBD1, but without DNA this stays unchecked. Germline-derived CDR1 and CDR2 are SQVTM and ANQGSEA. This CDR3 has 18 residues.

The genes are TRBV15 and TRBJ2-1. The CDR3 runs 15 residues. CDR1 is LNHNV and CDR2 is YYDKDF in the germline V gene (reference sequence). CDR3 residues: CATSSLTSVYNEQFF.

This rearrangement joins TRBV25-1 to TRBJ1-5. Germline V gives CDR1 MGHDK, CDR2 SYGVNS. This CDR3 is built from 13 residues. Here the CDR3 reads CASSHGVNQPQHF.

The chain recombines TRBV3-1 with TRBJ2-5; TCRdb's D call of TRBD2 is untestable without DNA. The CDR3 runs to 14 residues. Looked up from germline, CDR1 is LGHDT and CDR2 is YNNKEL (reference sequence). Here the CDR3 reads CAIQEGGSIETQYF.

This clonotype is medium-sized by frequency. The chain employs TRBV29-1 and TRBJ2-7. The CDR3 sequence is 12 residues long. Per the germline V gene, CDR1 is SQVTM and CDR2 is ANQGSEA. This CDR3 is CSVEADHPEQYF.

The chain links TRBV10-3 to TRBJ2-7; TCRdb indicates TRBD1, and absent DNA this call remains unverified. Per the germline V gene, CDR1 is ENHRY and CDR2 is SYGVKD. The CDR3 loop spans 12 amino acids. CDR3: CATGTGAYEQYF.

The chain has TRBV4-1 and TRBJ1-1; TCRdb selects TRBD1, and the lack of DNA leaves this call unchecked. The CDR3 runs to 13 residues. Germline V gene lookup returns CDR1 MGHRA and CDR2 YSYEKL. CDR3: CASSQLGGTEAFF.

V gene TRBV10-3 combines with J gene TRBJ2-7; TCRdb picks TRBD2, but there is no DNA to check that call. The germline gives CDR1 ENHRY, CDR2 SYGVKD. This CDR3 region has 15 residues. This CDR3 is CAISGLAEPSYEQYF.

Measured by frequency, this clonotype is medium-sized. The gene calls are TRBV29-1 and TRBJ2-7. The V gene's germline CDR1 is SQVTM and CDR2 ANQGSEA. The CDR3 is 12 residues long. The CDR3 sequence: CSVKPALYEQYF.